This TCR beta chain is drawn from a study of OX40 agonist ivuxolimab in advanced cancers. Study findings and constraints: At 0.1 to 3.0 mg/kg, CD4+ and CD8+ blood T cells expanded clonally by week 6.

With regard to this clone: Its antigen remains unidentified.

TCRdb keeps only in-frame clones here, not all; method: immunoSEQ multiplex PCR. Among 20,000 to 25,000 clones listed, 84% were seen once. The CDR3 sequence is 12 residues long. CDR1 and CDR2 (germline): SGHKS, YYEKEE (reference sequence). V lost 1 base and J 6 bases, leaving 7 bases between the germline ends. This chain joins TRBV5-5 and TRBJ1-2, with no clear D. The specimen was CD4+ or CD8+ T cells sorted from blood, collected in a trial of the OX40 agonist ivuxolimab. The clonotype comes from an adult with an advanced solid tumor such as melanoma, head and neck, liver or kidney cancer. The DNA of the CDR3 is TGTGCCAGCAGCTTGTTACAAAATGGCTACACCTTC. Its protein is CASSLLQNGYTF.